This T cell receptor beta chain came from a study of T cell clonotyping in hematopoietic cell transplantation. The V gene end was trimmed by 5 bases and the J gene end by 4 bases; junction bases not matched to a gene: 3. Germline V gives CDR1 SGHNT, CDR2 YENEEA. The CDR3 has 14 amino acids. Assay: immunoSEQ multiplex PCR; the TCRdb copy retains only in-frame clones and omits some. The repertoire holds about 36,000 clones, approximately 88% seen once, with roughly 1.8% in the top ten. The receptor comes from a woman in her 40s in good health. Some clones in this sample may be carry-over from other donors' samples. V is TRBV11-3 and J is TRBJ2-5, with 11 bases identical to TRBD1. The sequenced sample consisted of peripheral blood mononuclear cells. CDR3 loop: CASSDGTGGETQYF. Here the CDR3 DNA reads TGTGCCAGCAGCGACGGGACAGGGGGAGAGACCCAGTACTTC.